This T cell receptor (beta chain) emerged from a study of cytomegalovirus exposure and HLA in healthy donors. Study at large: Unique TCRs from HLA-typed donors, roughly 89 million of them, were held in an early data release. General study points: Among the CMV-associated chains, three were confirmed in vitro as specific for CMV antigens.

CDR1 MNHEY and CDR2 SVGAGI come from the germline V gene. V was cut by 0 bases and J by 6 bases, with 9 bases left in between. The CDR3 spans 14 residues. The PCR made use of 60 Vbeta and 13 Jbeta primers. Method: immunoSEQ multiplex PCR; TCRdb's copy keeps in-frame clones and lacks some. The sample has over 90,000 clones, and its top ten clones hold 3.5%. As for this clone: The antigen is not known.

The chain joins TRBV6-5 to TRBJ1-5; possible D gene TRBD1, 5 bases. The clonotype originates from a man in his forties in good health and CMV-seronegative. The source material was PBMCs. The CDR3 loop reads CASSYSGGGQPQHF. Here the CDR3 DNA reads TGTGCCAGCAGTTACTCTGGGGGGGGTCAGCCCCAGCATTTT.